The clone carrying this TCR beta chain has just one count. The record originates from a study of control samples from healthy donors and cancer patients. This CDR3 contains 18 residues. Looked up from germline, CDR1 is LGHDT and CDR2 is YNNKEL (reference sequence). The ends lost 4 bases at V and 0 bases at J; junction bases unmatched: 6. Generated by immunoSEQ multiplex PCR, the TCRdb table keeps only in-frame clones and is missing some. The data contain some 48,000 clones, over 90% of them singletons. The chain couples TRBV3-1 (or the pseudogene TRBV3-2) to TRBJ2-3, with 14 nucleotides matching TRBD2. The sequencing sample was made of PBMCs. The receptor's source is a woman aged 50 to 65 with head and neck cancer. In DNA form, the CDR3 reads TGTGCCAGCAGCCTCCAGGGACTAGCGGGGGTAAGCACAGATACGCAGTATTTT. It yields the protein CASSLQGLAGVSTDTQYF.